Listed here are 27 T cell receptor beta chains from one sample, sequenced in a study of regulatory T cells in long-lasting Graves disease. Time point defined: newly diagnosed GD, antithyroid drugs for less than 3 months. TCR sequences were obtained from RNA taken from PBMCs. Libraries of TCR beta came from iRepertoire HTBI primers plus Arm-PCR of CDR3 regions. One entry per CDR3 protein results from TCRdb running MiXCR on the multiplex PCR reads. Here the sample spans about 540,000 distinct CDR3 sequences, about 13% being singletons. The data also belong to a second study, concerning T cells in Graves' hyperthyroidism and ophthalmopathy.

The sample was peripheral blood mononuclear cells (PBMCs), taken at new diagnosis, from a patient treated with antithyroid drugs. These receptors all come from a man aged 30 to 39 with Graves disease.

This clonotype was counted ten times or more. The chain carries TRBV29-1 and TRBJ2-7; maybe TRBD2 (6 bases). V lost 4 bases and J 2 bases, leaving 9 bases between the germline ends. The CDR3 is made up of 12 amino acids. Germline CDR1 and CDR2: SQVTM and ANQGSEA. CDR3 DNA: TGCAGCGTTGCTAGCGACACCTACGAGCAGTACTTC. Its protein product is CSVASDTYEQYF.

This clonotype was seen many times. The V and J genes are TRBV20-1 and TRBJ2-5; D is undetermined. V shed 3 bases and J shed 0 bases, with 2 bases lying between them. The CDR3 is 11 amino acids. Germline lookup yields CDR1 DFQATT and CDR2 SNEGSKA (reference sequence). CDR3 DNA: TGCAGTGCTAGGGACCAAGAGACCCAGTACTTC. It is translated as CSARDQETQYF.

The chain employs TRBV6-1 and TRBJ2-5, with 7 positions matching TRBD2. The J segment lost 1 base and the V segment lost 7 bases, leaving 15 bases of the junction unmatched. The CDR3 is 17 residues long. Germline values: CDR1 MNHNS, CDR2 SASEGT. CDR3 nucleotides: TGTGCCAGCATGGGGCGCCTTCGGGTAGCGGGCCAAGAGACCCAGTACTTC. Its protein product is CASMGRLRVAGQETQYF.

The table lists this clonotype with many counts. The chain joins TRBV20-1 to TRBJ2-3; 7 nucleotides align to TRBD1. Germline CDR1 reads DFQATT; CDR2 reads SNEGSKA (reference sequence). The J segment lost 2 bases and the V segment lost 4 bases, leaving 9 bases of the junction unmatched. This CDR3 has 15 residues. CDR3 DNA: TGCAGTGCTATACCGGGACAGCTTTCCACAGATACGCAGTATTTT. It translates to CSAIPGQLSTDTQYF.

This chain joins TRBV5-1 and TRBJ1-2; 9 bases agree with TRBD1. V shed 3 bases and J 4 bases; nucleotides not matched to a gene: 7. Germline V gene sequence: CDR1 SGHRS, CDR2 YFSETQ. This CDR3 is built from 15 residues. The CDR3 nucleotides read TGCGCCAGCAGCTCCACCGGGACAGGGACCTATGGCTACACCTTC. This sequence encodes CASSSTGTGTYGYTF.

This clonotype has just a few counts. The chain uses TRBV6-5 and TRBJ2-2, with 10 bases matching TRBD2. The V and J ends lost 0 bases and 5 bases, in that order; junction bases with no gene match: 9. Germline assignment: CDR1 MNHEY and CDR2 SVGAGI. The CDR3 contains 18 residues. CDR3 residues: CASSYSIASGRNTGELFF. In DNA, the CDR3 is TGTGCCAGCAGTTACTCGATAGCTAGCGGGAGAAATACCGGGGAGCTGTTTTTT.

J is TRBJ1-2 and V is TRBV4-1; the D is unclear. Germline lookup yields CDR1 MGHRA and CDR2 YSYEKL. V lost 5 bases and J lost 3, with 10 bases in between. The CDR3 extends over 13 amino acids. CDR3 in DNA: TGCGCCAGCAGCTCCAGTACGGACTATGGCTACACCTTC. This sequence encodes CASSSSTDYGYTF.

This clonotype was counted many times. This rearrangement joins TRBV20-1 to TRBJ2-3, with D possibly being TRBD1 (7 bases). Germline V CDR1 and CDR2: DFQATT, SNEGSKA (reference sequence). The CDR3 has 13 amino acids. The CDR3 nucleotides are TGCAGCAAAGGCGGGACAGCCACAGATACGCAGTATTTT. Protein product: CSKGGTATDTQYF.

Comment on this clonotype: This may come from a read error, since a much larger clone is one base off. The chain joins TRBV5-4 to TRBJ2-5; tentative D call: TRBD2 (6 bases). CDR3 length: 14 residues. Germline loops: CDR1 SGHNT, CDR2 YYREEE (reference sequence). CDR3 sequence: CASSLGGSEETKYF. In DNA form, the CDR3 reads TGTGCCAGCAGCTTAGGAGGGAGTGAGGAGACCAAGTACTTC. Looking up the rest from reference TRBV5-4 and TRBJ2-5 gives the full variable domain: ETGVTQSPTHLIKTRGQQVTLRCSSQSGHNTVSWYQQALGQGPQFIFQYYREEENGRGNFPPRFSGLQFPNYSSELNVNALELDDSALYLCASSLGGSEETKYFGPGTRLLVL.

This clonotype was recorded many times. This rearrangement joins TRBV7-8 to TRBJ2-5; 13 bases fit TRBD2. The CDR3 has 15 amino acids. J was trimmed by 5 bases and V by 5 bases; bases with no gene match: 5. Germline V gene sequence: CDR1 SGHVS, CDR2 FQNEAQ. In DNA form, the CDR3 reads TGTGCCAGCAGCCCCGGGACTAGCGGGATGGAGACCCAGTACTTC. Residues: CASSPGTSGMETQYF.

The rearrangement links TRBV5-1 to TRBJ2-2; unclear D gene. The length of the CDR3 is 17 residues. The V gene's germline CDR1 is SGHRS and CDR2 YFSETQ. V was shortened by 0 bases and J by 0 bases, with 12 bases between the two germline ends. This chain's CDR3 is CASSLAIKGANTGELFF. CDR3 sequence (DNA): TGCGCCAGCAGCTTGGCCATCAAGGGCGCGAACACCGGGGAGCTGTTTTTT.

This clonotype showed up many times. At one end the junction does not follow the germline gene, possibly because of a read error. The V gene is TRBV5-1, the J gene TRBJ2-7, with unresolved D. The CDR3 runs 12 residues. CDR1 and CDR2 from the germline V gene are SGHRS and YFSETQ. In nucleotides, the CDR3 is TGTGCCAGCAGCTTAGAAGGCTACGAGCAGTACTTC. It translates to CASSLEGYEQYF.

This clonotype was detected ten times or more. The CDR3 here is CASSTDQSSYNEQFF. Written as DNA, the CDR3 is TGTGCCAGCAGCACAGACCAGAGCTCCTACAATGAGCAGTTCTTC. The chain has TRBV7-8 and TRBJ2-1, with no clear D. V shed 5 bases and J shed 0 bases, with 11 bases lying between them. Germline-derived CDR1 and CDR2 are SGHVS and FQNEAQ. The CDR3 extends over 15 amino acids.

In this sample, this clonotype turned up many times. The CDR3 nucleotides are TGTGCCACCAGCCTAGTGGGGGGAAGCTACACCTTC. Translation gives CATSLVGGSYTF. The J gene is TRBJ1-2, the V gene TRBV15, with D possibly being TRBD1 (5 bases). CDR1 LNHNV and CDR2 YYDKDF come from the germline V gene (reference sequence). The CDR3 consists of 12 residues. V gave up 5 bases and J gave up 9 bases, with 13 bases separating them.

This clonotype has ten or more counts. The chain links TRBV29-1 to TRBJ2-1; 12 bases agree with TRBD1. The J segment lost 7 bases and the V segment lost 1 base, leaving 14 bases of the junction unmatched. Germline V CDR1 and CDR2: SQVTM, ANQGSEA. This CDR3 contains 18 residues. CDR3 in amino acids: CSVEVPGQGAWGTNEQFF. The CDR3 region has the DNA TGCAGCGTTGAAGTCCCGGGACAGGGGGCCTGGGGAACTAATGAGCAGTTCTTC.

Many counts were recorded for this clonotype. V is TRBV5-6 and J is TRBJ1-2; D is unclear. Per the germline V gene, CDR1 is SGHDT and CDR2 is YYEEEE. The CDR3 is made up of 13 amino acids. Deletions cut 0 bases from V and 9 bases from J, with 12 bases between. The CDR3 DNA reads TGTGCCAGCAGCTTGGGGCAGGTCGGGAGCTACACCTTC. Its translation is CASSLGQVGSYTF.

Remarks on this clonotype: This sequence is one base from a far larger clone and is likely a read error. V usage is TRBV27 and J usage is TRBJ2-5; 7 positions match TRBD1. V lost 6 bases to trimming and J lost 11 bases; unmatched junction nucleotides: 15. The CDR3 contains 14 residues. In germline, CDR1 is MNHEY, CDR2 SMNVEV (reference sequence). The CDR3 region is CASRTTGSLNEQYF. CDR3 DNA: TGTGCCAGCAGGACGACAGGGAGCTTGAATGAGCAGTACTTC.

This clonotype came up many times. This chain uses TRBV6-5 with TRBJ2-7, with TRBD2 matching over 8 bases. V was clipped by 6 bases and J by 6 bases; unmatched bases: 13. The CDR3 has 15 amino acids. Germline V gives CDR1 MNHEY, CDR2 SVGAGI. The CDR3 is CASRYKTSEVFEQYF. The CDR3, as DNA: TGTGCCAGCAGGTACAAGACTAGCGAAGTGTTCGAGCAGTACTTC.

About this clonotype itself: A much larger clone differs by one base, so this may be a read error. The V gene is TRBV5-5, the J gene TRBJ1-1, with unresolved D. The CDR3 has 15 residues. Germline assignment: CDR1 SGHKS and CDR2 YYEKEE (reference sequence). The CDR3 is CASSLLPGGYTEALF. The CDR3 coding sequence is TGTGCCAGCAGCTTGCTCCCGGGTGGGTACACTGAAGCTCTCTTT.

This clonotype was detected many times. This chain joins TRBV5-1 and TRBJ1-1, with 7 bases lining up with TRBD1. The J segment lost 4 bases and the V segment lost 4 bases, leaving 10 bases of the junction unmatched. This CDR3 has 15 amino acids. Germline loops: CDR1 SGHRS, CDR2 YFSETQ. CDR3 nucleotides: TGCGCCAGCAGCCGGGACAGCCTTCAGACCACTGAAGCTTTCTTT. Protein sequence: CASSRDSLQTTEAFF.

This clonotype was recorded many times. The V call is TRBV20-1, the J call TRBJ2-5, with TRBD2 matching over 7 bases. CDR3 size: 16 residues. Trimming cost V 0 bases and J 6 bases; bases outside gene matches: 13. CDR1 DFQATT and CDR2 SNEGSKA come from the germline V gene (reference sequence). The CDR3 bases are TGCAGTGCTAGAGATAATCGGGACTATCCGTTGAAGACCCAGTACTTC. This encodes CSARDNRDYPLKTQYF.

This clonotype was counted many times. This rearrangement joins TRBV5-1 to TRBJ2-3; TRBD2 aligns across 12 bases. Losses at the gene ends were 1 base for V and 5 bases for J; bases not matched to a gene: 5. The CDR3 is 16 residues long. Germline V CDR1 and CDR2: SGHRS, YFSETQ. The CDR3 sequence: CASSLTGLAGLDTQYF. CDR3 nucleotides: TGCGCCAGCAGCTTGACTGGACTAGCGGGATTAGATACGCAGTATTTT.

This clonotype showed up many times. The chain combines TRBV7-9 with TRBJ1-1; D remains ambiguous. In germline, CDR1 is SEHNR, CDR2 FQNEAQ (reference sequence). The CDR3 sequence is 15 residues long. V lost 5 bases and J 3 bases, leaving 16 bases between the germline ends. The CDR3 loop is CASSRPGLGDTEAFF. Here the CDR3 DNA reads TGTGCCAGCAGCCGGCCGGGCCTTGGGGACACTGAAGCTTTCTTT.

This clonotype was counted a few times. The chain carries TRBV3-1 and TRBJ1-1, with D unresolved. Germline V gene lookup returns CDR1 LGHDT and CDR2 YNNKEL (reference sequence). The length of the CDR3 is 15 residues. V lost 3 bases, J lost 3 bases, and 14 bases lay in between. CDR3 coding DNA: TGTGCCAGCAGCCAGGAGGTCTCGACGGACACTGAAGCTTTCTTT. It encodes CASSQEVSTDTEAFF.

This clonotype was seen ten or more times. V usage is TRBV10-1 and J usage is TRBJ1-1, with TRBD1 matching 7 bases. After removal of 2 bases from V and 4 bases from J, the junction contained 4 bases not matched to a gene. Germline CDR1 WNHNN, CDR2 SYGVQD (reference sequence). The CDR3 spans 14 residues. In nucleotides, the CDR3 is TGCGCCAGCAGTGAGCGGCAGGGGGGCACTGAAGCTTTCTTT. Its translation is CASSERQGGTEAFF.

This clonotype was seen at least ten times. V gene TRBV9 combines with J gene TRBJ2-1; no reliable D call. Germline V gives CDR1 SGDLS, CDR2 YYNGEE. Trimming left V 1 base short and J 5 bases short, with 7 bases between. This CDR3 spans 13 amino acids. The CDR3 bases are TGTGCCAGCAGCGTATTGGTTGACAATGAGCAGTTCTTC. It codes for CASSVLVDNEQFF.

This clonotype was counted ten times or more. The CDR3 loop is CASSEEAGASYNEQFF. The CDR3 coding sequence is TGTGCCAGCAGTGAGGAAGCGGGAGCTTCCTACAATGAGCAGTTCTTC. The chain joins TRBV6-1 to TRBJ2-1; TRBD2 aligns across 8 bases. V trimming: 3 bases; J trimming: 1 base; junction bases outside the gene matches: 5. The length of the CDR3 is 16 residues. Germline-derived CDR1 and CDR2 are MNHNS and SASEGT.